Listed here are 10 T cell receptor beta chains from one sample, sequenced in a study of blood T cell repertoires in COVID-19 (dated by TCRdb to 2019 to 2021). The method was the immunoSEQ multiplex PCR assay. The immuneACCESS repertoire file appears here via TCRdb, limited to in-frame rearrangements. These files lack a portion of the clones; in checked studies, under half of the deficit traces to unresolved V genes, and the cause of the others is not known. Recorded for this sample are tens of thousands of clones; more than 80% of them occurred a single time. About a fifth of the sample comes from the top ten. Sequenced input: peripheral blood. The source is a woman over 75 with acute or convalescent COVID-19.

In its sample, this clone was seen once. This chain uses TRBV18 with TRBJ2-7; D gene ambiguous. This CDR3 spans 14 amino acids. Germline V gene data show CDR1 as KGHSH and CDR2 as LQKENI. V was shortened by 0 bases and J by 5 bases, with 11 bases between the two germline ends. The CDR3 nucleotides read TGTGCCAGCTCACCACCGTCTAGGTCCGACGAGCAGTACTTC. Its translation: CASSPPSRSDEQYF.

V usage is TRBV28 and J usage is TRBJ2-1; 7 bases map to TRBD1. Trimming at V came to 2 bases and at J to 2 bases, leaving 3 bases not matched to a gene. CDR3 length: 15 amino acids. Germline V gives CDR1 MDHEN, CDR2 SYDVKM. The CDR3 loop is CASSLRDSTYNEQFF. For the CDR3, the DNA is TGTGCCAGCAGTTTACGGGACAGCACCTACAATGAGCAGTTCTTC.

The chain employs TRBV6-5 and TRBJ1-3; D is undetermined. Looked up from germline, CDR1 is MNHEY and CDR2 is SVGAGI. V lost 5 bases and J lost 1, with 3 bases in between. This CDR3 has 12 residues. The CDR3 DNA reads as TGTGCCAGCAGTCGGTCTGGAAACACCATATATTTT. It is translated as CASSRSGNTIYF.

The genes are TRBV5-1 and TRBJ2-7, with 9 bases aligning to TRBD1. V lost 3 bases, J lost 4 bases, and 5 bases stayed unmatched. This CDR3 spans 14 amino acids. The germline V gene encodes CDR1 SGHRS and CDR2 YFSETQ. CDR3: CASSSGQGIYEQYF. The CDR3 DNA is TGCGCCAGCAGCTCCGGACAGGGGATTTACGAGCAGTACTTC.

The V gene is TRBV5-1, the J gene TRBJ2-2; a weak D match, TRBD1 (6 bases). This CDR3 comprises 15 residues. CDR1 and CDR2 from the germline V gene are SGHRS and YFSETQ. Deletions cut 0 bases from V and 5 bases from J, with 11 bases between. CDR3 coding DNA: TGCGCCAGCAGCTTGGGACACAGGGAAACCGGGGAGCTGTTTTTT. Its protein is CASSLGHRETGELFF.

This chain connects TRBV18 to TRBJ1-1; no definite D call. V shed 0 bases and J shed 1 base, with 6 bases lying between them. Germline V gene sequence: CDR1 KGHSH, CDR2 LQKENI. The length of the CDR3 is 14 residues. Here the CDR3 DNA reads TGTGCCAGCTCACCACCCTCCAGGAACACTGAAGCTTTCTTT. This codes for CASSPPSRNTEAFF.

V usage is TRBV5-6 and J usage is TRBJ1-2; possible D gene TRBD1, 6 bases. The CDR3 spans 14 residues. Germline CDR1 is SGHDT and CDR2 is YYEEEE. V lost 3 bases and J 2 bases, leaving 11 bases between the germline ends. This CDR3 reads CASSSPTGNYGYTF. CDR3 coding DNA: TGTGCCAGCAGCTCCCCCACAGGGAACTATGGCTACACCTTC. Based on the CDR3 plus reference TRBV5-6 and TRBJ1-2, the full variable domain is DAGVTQSPTHLIKTRGQQVTLRCSPKSGHDTVSWYQQALGQGPQFIFQYYEEEERQRGNFPDRFSGHQFPNYSSELNVNALLLGDSALYLCASSSPTGNYGYTFGSGTRLTVV.

The gene calls are TRBV29-1 and TRBJ2-1; D is possibly TRBD2 (7 bases). This CDR3 contains 14 residues. Trimming left V 6 bases short and J 7 bases short, with 19 bases between. Germline V gene data show CDR1 as SQVTM and CDR2 as ANQGSEA. CDR3 sequence reads: CSVAWGGLGNEQFF. CDR3 in DNA: TGCAGCGTAGCTTGGGGGGGCTTGGGAAATGAGCAGTTCTTC.

The J gene is TRBJ2-7, the V gene TRBV18; D uncertain. This CDR3 spans 13 amino acids. Trimming took off 3 bases at V and 6 bases at J, with 12 bases between the two ends. Germline V CDR1 and CDR2: KGHSH, LQKENI. The CDR3 here is CASSPIHSSEQYF. DNA for the CDR3: TGTGCCAGCTCACCGATTCACAGTTCCGAGCAGTACTTC.

In this sample, this clone turned up a few times. V usage is TRBV5-1 and J usage is TRBJ2-1; 10 bases fit TRBD1. Germline V gives CDR1 SGHRS, CDR2 YFSETQ. The V and J ends lost 5 bases and 6 bases, in that order; junction bases with no gene match: 5. This CDR3 has 14 amino acids. CDR3 nucleotides: TGCGCCAGCAGACCGGGACAGGGGTCCAATGAGCAGTTCTTC. It translates to CASRPGQGSNEQFF.